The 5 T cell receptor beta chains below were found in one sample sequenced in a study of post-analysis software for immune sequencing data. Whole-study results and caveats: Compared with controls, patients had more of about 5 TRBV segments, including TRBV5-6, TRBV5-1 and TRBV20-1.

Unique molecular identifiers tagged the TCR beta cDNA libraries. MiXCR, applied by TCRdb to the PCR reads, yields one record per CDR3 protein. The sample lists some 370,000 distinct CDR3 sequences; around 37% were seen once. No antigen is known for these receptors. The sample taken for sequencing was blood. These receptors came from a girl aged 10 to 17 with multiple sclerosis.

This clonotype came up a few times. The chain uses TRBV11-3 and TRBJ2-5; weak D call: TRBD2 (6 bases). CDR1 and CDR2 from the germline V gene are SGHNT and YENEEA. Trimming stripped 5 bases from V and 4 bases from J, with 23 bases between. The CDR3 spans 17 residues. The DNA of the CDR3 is TGTGCCAGCAGCGACCGACGACCGGGGGAATATCGAGAGACCCAGTACTTC. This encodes CASSDRRPGEYRETQYF.

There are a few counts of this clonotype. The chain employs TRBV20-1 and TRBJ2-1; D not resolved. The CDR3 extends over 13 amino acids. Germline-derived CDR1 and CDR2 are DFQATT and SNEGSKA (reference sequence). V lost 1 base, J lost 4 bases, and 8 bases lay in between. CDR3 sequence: CSARGNGYNEQFF. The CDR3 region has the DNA TGCAGTGCTAGAGGAAATGGATACAATGAGCAGTTCTTC.

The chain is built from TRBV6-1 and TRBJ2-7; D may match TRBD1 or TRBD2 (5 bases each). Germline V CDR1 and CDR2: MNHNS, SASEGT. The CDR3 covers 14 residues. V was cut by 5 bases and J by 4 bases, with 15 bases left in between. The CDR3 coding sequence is TGTGCCAGCAGTTCCGGGACCGATTTTTACGAGCAGTACTTC. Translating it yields CASSSGTDFYEQYF.

The CDR3 protein is CASSLLARFNEQFF. The DNA for the CDR3 is TGTGCCAGCAGTCTACTAGCGAGGTTCAATGAGCAGTTCTTC. The chain recombines TRBV6-6 with TRBJ2-1; 7 bases align to TRBD2. V dropped 5 bases and J dropped 6; count of bases not matched to a gene: 7. CDR3 size: 14 residues. Per the germline V gene, CDR1 is MNHNY and CDR2 is SVGAGI (reference sequence).

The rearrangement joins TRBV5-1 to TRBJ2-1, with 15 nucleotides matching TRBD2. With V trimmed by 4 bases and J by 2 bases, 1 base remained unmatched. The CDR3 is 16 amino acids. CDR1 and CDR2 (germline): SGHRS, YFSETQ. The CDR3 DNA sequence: TGCGCCAGCAGCAGGACTAGCGGGGGGGCCTACAATGAGCAGTTCTTC. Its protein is CASSRTSGGAYNEQFF.